The clone carrying this TCR beta chain showed up just a few times. Its antigen remains unidentified. This sample is part of a study of T cell responses to AZD1222 COVID-19 vaccine. Study results and limitations: Epitopes outside B.1.351 and B.1.1.7 mutated regions reportedly drew nearly half of spike TCRs. Donors were mostly white British, more females; clonal diversity possibly underestimated.

Sequenced by immunoSEQ multiplex PCR; TCRdb stores in-frame clones only, minus some. The sample records 120,000 or so clones, roughly 87% being singletons. The V gene lost 4 bases and the J gene lost 2 bases, with 12 bases spanning the gap. The CDR3 spans 15 residues. CDR1 is SGHRS, CDR2 YFSETQ, per germline. The TCR comes from an adult in good health. The material sequenced was peripheral blood, taken on day 0 of MenACWY control vaccination. The V and J genes are TRBV5-1 and TRBJ2-2; perhaps TRBD1 as D (6 bases). The CDR3: CASSLGQSNTGELFF. In nucleotides, the CDR3 is TGCGCCAGCAGCCTGGGACAATCAAACACCGGGGAGCTGTTTTTT.